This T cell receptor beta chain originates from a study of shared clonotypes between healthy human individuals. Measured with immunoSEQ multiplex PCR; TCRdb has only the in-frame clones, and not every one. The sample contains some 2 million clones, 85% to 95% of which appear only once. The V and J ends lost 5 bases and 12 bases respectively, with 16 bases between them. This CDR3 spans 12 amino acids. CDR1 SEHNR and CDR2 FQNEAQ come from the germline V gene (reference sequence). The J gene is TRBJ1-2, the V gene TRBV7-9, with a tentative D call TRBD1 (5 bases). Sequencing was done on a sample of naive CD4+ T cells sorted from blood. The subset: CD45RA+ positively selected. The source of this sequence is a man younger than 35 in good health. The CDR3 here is CASSLGRISDTF. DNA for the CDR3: TGTGCCAGCAGCCTGGGACGTATTTCTGACACCTTC.